This T cell receptor beta chain was profiled in a study of early stage breast cancer tumors. This clone is a singleton in its sample. Its antigen is undetermined. Profiling relied on immunoSEQ multiplex PCR, and the TCRdb table lists in-frame clones only, not all of them. The sample shows some 24,000 clones, less than 75% of them seen only once. Germline V gene sequence: CDR1 SGHKS, CDR2 YYEKEE (reference sequence). The CDR3 runs to 11 residues. The V and J ends lost 0 bases and 9 bases respectively, with 6 bases between them. General observations from the study: Most shared enriched TCRB sequences were commonly generated ones.

This receptor was identified in a person aged 55 to 70 with breast cancer. Sequencing was carried out using breast tumor tissue. This chain uses TRBV5-5 with TRBJ1-1; D gene ambiguous. The CDR3 DNA reads as TGTGCCAGCAGCTTGGCCGGGAAAGCTTTCTTT. Translated, it gives CASSLAGKAFF.